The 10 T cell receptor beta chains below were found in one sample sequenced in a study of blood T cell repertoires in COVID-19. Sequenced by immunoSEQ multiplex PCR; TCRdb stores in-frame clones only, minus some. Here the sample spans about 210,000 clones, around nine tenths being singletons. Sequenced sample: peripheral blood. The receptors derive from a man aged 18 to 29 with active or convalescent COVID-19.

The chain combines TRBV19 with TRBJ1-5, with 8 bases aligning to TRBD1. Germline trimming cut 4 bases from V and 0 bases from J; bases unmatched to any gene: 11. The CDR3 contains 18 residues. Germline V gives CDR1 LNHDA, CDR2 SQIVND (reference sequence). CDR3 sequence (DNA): TGTGCCAGTAGTAACACGGACAGGGCGTTCTATAGCAATCAGCCCCAGCATTTT. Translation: CASSNTDRAFYSNQPQHF.

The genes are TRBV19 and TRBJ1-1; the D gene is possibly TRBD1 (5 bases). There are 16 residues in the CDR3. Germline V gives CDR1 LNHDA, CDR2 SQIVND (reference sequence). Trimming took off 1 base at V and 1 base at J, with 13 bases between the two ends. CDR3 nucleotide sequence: TGTGCCAGTAGTATAGGCCTGGGACTCAGGAACACTGAAGCTTTCTTT. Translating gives CASSIGLGLRNTEAFF.

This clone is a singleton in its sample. DNA of the CDR3: TGTGCCAGCAGCAAAGAAGGCGGGGGACTAGAAAAACTGTTTTTT. Its protein product is CASSKEGGGLEKLFF. The chain links TRBV21-1 to TRBJ1-4. TRBV21-1 is listed as a pseudogene. The CDR3 is 15 residues long.

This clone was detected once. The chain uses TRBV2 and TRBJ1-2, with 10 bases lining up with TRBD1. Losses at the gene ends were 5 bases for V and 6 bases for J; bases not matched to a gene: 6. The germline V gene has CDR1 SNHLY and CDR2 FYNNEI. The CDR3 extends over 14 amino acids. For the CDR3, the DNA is TGTGCCAGCAGTTCACGGGACAGGGGTAATGGCTACACCTTC. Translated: CASSSRDRGNGYTF.

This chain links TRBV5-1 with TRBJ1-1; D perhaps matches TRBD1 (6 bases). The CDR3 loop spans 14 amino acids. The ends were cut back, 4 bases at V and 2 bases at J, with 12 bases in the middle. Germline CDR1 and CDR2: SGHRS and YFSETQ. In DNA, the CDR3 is TGCGCCAGCAGCACCGAAGGGGGAAACACTGAAGCTTTCTTT. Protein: CASSTEGGNTEAFF.

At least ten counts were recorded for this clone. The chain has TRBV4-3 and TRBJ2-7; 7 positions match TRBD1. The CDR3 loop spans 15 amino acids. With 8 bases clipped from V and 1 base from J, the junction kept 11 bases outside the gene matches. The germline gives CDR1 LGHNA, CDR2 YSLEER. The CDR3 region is CASRTGSGGSYEQYF. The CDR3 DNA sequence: TGCGCCAGCCGGACGGGGTCAGGGGGTTCCTACGAGCAGTACTTC.

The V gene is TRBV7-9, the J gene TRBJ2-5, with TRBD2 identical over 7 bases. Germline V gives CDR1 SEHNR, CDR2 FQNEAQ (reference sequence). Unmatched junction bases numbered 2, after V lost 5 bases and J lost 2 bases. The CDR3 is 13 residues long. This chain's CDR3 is CASSTGGQETQYF. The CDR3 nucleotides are TGTGCCAGCAGCACCGGGGGGCAAGAGACCCAGTACTTC.

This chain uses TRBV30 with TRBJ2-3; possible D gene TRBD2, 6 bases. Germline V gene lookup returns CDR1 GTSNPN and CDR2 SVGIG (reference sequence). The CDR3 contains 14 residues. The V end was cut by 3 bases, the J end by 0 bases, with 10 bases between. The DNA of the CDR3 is TGTGCCTGGAGCCCGGGAGTGAGCACAGATACGCAGTATTTT. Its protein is CAWSPGVSTDTQYF.

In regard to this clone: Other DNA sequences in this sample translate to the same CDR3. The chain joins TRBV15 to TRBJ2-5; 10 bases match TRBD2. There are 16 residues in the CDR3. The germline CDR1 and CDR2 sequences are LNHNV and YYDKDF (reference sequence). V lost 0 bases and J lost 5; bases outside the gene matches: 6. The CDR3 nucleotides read TGTGCCACCAGCAGAGACCCAGCGGGGGGGAGGGAGACCCAGTACTTC. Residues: CATSRDPAGGRETQYF.

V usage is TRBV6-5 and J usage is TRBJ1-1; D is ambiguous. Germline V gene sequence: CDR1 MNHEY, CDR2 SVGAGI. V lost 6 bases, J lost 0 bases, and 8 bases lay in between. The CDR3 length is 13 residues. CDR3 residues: CASRGGLNTEAFF. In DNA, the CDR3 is TGTGCCAGCAGGGGAGGCCTGAACACTGAAGCTTTCTTT.